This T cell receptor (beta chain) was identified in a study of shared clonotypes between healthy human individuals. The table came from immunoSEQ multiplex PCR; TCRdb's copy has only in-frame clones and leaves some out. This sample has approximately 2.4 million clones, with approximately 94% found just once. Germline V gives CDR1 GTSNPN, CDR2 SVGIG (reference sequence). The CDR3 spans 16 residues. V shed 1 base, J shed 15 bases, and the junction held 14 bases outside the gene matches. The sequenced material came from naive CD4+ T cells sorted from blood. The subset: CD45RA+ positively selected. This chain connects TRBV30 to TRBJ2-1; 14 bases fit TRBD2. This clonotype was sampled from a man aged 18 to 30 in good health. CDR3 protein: CAWSAPLLTSGRAMFF. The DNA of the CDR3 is TGTGCCTGGAGTGCCCCACTTCTGACTAGCGGGAGGGCCATGTTCTTC.